This T cell receptor (beta chain) was profiled in a study of T and B cells in COVID-19 patients. Multiplex PCR with BIOMED2 TRB-A/B primer pools amplified TRB rearrangements. From the multiplex PCR reads, TCRdb called clonotypes with MiXCR, one entry per CDR3 protein. The sample includes 14,000 to 15,000 distinct CDR3 sequences, about 29% of them seen just once. The CDR3 runs 13 residues. The ends were cut back, 4 bases at V and 1 base at J, with 10 bases in the middle. Germline CDR1 DFQATT, CDR2 SNEGSKA (reference sequence). From blood, about 250-500 ng of genomic DNA served as TRB template. Sequenced: blood. The receptor's source is a human donor who had recovered from COVID-19. The chain is built from TRBV20-1 and TRBJ1-1; D gene unclear. In DNA, the CDR3 is TGCAGTGCTATGGTACCGACGAACACTGAAGCTTTCTTT. It is translated as CSAMVPTNTEAFF.